Sequencing of this T cell receptor beta chain was carried out in a study of blood T cell repertoires in COVID-19. Whole-study context: Donors in the United States, Italy and Spain gave samples during acute or convalescent COVID-19. From T cells, B-cell-depleted T cells, or PBMCs came the material, which was cDNA or gDNA.

In the original analysis: Cell counts per sample came from amplifying reference gene primers. Assay used: immunoSEQ multiplex PCR; TCRdb lists only in-frame clones, some missing. For V, J and clone size, that table is used; D and trimming come from the DNA. The sample records approximately 210,000 clones, roughly 84% being singletons. The CDR3 totals 15 residues. V was shortened by 3 bases and J by 3 bases, with 12 bases between the two germline ends. The germline gives CDR1 MNHNS, CDR2 SASEGT. The J gene is TRBJ2-1, the V gene TRBV6-1; tentative D call: TRBD2 (6 bases). Specimen: peripheral blood. The receptor was derived from a woman of 80 years or more with acute or convalescent COVID-19. As DNA, the CDR3 is TGTGCCAGCAGTGACCCGGGACTCCACTACAATGAGCAGTTCTTC. It codes for CASSDPGLHYNEQFF.